Sequencing of this TCR beta chain was carried out in a study of control samples from healthy donors and cancer patients. Germline CDR1 is MNHNS and CDR2 is SASEGT. CDR3 size: 13 residues. V was shortened by 2 bases and J by 4 bases, with 8 bases between the two germline ends. The repertoire was sequenced with immunoSEQ multiplex PCR; TCRdb's copy has only in-frame clones and lacks some. The sample yields about 140,000 clones, around nine tenths seen once. The chain links TRBV6-1 to TRBJ1-1, with a weak D call TRBD1 (5 bases). Sequenced sample: blood. This TCR derives from a woman in her 30s in good health. The CDR3 DNA reads TGTGCCAGCAGTGAATCCAGGGTCACTGAAGCTTTCTTT. Translating gives CASSESRVTEAFF.